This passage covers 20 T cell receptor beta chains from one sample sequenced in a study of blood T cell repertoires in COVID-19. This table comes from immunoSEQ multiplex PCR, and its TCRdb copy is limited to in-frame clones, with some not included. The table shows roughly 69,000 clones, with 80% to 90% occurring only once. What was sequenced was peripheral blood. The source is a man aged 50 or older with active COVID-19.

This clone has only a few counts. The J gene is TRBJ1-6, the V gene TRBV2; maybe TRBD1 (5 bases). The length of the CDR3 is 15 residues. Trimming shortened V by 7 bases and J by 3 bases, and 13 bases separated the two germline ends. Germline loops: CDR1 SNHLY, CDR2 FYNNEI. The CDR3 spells CASTGQDNYNSPLHF. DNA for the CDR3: TGTGCCAGCACGGGCCAGGACAACTATAATTCACCCCTCCACTTT.

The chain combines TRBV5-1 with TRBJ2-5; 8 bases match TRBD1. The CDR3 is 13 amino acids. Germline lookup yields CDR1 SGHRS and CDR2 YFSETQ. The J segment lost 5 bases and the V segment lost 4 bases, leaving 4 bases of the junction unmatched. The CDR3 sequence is CASSPQGVETQYF. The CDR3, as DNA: TGCGCCAGCAGCCCACAGGGGGTTGAGACCCAGTACTTC.

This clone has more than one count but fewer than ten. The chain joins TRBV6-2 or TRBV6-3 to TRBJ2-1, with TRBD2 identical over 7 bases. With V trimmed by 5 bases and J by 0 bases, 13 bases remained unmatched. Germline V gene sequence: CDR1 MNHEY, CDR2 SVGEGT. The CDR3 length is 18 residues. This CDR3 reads CASSPSAWRGSSYNEQFF. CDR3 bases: TGTGCCAGCAGTCCCTCCGCCTGGCGGGGGAGCTCCTACAATGAGCAGTTCTTC.

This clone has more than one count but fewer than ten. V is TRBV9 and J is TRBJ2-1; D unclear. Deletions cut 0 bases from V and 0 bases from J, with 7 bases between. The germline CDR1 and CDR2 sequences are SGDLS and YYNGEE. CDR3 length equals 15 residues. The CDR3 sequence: CASSVDLSSYNEQFF. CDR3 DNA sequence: TGTGCCAGCAGCGTAGACTTGAGCTCCTACAATGAGCAGTTCTTC.

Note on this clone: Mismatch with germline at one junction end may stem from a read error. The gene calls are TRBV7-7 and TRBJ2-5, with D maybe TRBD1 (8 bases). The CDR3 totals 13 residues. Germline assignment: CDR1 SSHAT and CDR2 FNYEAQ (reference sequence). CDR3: CASSIQGGETQYF. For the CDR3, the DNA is TGTGCTAGCAGCATACAGGGGGGGGAGACCCAGTACTTC.

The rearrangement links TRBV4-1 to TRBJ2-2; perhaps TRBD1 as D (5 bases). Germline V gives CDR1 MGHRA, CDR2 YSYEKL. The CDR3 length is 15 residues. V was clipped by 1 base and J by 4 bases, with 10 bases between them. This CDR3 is CASSQVTGVTGELFF. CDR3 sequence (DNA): TGCGCCAGCAGCCAAGTTACAGGCGTCACCGGGGAGCTGTTTTTT.

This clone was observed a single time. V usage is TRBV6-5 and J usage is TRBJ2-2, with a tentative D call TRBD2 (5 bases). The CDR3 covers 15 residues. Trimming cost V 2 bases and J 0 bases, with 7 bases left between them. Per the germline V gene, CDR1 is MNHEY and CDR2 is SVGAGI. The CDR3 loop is CASSYDSANTGELFF. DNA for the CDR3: TGTGCCAGCAGTTACGATAGCGCGAACACCGGGGAGCTGTTTTTT.

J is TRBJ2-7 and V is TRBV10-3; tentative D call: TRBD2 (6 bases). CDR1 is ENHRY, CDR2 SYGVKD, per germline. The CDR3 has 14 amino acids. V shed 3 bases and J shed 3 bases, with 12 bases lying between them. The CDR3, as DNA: TGTGCCATCAGTGAAGGCGGGGTGTTCTACGAGCAGTACTTC. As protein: CAISEGGVFYEQYF.

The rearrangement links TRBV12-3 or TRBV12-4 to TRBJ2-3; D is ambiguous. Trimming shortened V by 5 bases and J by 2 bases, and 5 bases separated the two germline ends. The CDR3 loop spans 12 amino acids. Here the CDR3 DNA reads TGTGCCAGCAGTCCCTTCACAGATACGCAGTATTTT. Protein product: CASSPFTDTQYF.

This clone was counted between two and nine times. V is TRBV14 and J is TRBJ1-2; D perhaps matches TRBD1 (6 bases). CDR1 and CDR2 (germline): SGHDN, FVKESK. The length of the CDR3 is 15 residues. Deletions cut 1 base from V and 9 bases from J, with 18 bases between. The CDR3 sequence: CASSQGTFGRGRYTF. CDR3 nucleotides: TGTGCCAGCAGCCAAGGGACGTTTGGCAGGGGTCGCTACACCTTC.

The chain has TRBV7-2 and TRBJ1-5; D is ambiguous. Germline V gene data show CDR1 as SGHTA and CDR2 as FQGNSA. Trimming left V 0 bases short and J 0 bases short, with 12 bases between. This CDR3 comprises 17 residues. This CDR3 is CASSLAFGGNSNQPQHF. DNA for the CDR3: TGTGCCAGCAGCTTAGCGTTTGGAGGGAATAGCAATCAGCCCCAGCATTTT.

The CDR3 protein is CASSPAGRNTEAFF. CDR3 DNA sequence: TGTGCCAGCTCACCGGCAGGGCGTAACACTGAAGCTTTCTTT. This sequence joins TRBV18 and TRBJ1-1, with a weak D call TRBD1 (5 bases). The V and J ends lost 3 bases and 2 bases respectively, with 10 bases between them. Germline-derived CDR1 and CDR2 are KGHSH and LQKENI. The length of the CDR3 is 14 residues.

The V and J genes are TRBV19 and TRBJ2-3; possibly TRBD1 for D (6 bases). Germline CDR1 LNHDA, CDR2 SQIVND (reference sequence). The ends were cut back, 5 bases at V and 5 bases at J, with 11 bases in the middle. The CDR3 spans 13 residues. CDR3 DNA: TGTGCCAGTAGTCGGCGACAGGTAGATACGCAGTATTTT. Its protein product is CASSRRQVDTQYF.

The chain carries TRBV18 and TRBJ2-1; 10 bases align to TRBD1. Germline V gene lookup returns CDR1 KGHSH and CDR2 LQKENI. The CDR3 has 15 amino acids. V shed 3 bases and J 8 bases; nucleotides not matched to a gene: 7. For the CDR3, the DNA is TGTGCCAGCTCACCGGTGACAGGGGGCACCGATGAGCAGTTCTTC. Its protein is CASSPVTGGTDEQFF. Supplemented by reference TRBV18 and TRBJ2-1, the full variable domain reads NAGVMQNPRHLVRRRGQEARLRCSPMKGHSHVYWYRQLPEEGLKFMVYLQKENIIDESGMPKERFSAEFPKEGPSILRIQQVVRGDSAAYFCASSPVTGGTDEQFFGPGTRLTVL.

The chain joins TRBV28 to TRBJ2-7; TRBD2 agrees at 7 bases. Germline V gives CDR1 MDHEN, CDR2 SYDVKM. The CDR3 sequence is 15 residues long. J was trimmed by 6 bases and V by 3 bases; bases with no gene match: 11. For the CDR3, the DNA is TGTGCCAGCAGTTTCCGCGGGAGAGGGACGGGCGAGCAGTACTTC. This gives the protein CASSFRGRGTGEQYF.

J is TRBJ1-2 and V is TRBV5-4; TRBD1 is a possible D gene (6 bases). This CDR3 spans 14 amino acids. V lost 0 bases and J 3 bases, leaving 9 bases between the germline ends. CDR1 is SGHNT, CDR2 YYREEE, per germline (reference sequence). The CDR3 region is CASSLAGVDYGYTF. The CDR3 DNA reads TGTGCCAGCAGCTTGGCAGGGGTGGACTATGGCTACACCTTC.

The chain's CDR3 is CASSLSGQGSTEAFF. CDR3 nucleotides: TGTGCCAGCAGCCTTAGTGGGCAGGGGAGCACTGAAGCTTTCTTT. V gene TRBV7-2 combines with J gene TRBJ1-1, with D perhaps matching TRBD1 (6 bases). Looked up from germline, CDR1 is SGHTA and CDR2 is FQGNSA. This CDR3 has 15 amino acids. The V gene lost 5 bases and the J gene lost 4 bases, with 17 bases spanning the gap.

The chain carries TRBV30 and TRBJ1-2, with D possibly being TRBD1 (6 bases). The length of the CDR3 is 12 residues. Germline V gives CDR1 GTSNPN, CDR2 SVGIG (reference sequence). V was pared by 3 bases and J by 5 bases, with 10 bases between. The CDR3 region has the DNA TGTGCCTGGAGCCCGACAGGTTATGGCTACACCTTC. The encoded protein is CAWSPTGYGYTF.

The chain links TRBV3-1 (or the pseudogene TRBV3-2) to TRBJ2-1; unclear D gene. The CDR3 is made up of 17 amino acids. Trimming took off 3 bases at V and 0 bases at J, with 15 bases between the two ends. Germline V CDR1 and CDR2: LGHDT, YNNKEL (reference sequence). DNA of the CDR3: TGTGCCAGCAGCCAGGATCTAGGCATGAGCTCCTACAATGAGCAGTTCTTC. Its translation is CASSQDLGMSSYNEQFF.

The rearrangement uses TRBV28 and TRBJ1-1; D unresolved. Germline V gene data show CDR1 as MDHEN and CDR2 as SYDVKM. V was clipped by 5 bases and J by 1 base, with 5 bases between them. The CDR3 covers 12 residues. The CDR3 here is CASSGGNTEAFF. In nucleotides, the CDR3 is TGTGCCAGCAGTGGAGGGAACACTGAAGCTTTCTTT.